This is a list of T cell receptor beta chains from one sample in a study of shared clonotypes between healthy human individuals. Assay used: immunoSEQ multiplex PCR; TCRdb lists only in-frame clones, some missing. This table has more than 900,000 clones, around three quarters appearing once. Sequenced input: memory CD4+ T cells from PBMCs. These receptors were obtained from a man aged 18 to 35 in good health. Some clones in this sample may be carry-over from other donors' samples. CDR3s include the opening cysteine and the closing phenylalanine or tryptophan. A D gene is named only where the DNA matches it firmly. Only part of the rows carry a size: once, few, many, or a class if the clone is expanded.

>NA|NA|TRBJ2-2|TRBV27
TGTGCCAGCAGTTTTTACAGGGCCTCGAACACCGGGGAGCTGTTTTTT
CASSFYRASNTGELFF
>few|NA|TRBJ1-3|TRBV7-2
TGTGCCAGCAGCTCGACACGTGGAAACACCATATATTTT
CASSSTRGNTIYF
>NA|TRBD1|TRBJ2-7|TRBV19
TGTGCCAGTTCCTATCGTCAGGGACAGGGGGACTACTACGAGCAGTACTTC
CASSYRQGQGDYYEQYF
>NA|NA|TRBJ1-6|TRBV30
TGTGCCTGGGGCCCTGGACCCCTCCACTTT
CAWGPGPLHF
>NA|NA|TRBJ2-1|TRBV4-1
TGCGCCAGCAGCCAAGGTCGTGGTGGGAGCTCGAATGAGCAGTTCTTC
CASSQGRGGSSNEQFF
>NA|TRBD2|TRBJ2-2|TRBV7-6
TGTGCCAGCAGCCGGGGACTACTCTCCACCGGGGAGCTGTTTTTT
CASSRGLLSTGELFF
>NA|TRBD1|TRBJ2-5|TRBV7-9
TGTGCCAGCAGCAGCAGGACAGGGGGAGAGACCCAGTACTTC
CASSSRTGGETQYF
>NA|NA|TRBJ2-2|TRBV27
TGTGCCAGCAGTCTCTTCCGTAACGGGGAGCTGTTTTTT
CASSLFRNGELFF
>NA|TRBD1|TRBJ1-2|TRBV28
TGTGCCAGCAGTTTAGACAGGGACGAGTTCTATGGCTACACCTTC
CASSLDRDEFYGYTF
>NA|NA|TRBJ2-1|TRBV5-4
TGTGCCAGCAGCCCCAATGGGCCAGGGGACTACAATGAGCAGTTCTTC
CASSPNGPGDYNEQFF
>NA|NA|TRBJ2-2|TRBV5-1
TGCGCCAGCAGCTTGAACGACGGGGAGCTGTTTTTT
CASSLNDGELFF
>NA|NA|TRBJ2-3|TRBV6-1
TGTGCCAGCAGTGAAGACCCCCATGTAACCGGCTATTTT
CASSEDPHVTGYF
>few|NA|TRBJ2-7|TRBV29-1
TGCAGCGTACAACGGTTGTTAGACTACGAGCAGTACTTC
CSVQRLLDYEQYF
>once|NA|TRBJ2-3|TRBV7-9
TGTGCCAGCAGCTTAGGGATTACAGATACGCAGTATTTT
CASSLGITDTQYF
>NA|NA|TRBJ2-7|TRBV11-1
TGTGCCAGCAGCTTAGGACAGCGGGCCGGCTACGAGCAGTACTTC
CASSLGQRAGYEQYF
>once|TRBD1|TRBJ2-5|TRBV10-1
TGCGCCAGCAGTGAGAACAGGGGAGAGACCCAGTACTTC
CASSENRGETQYF
>NA|NA|TRBJ1-3|TRBV28
TGTGCCAGCAGTGGGACTGGAAACACCATATATTTT
CASSGTGNTIYF
>once|NA|TRBJ1-5|TRBV2
TGTGCCAGCAGGCCGGGACGGACCAATCAGCCCCAGCATTTT
CASRPGRTNQPQHF
>NA|TRBD2|TRBJ2-3|TRBV4-3
TGCGCCAGCAGCCAAGATAAGCGGGACGGCACAGATACGCAGTATTTT
CASSQDKRDGTDTQYF
>few|TRBD1|TRBJ1-5|TRBV19
TGTGCCAGTAGGATACAGGGGAATCAGCCCCAGCATTTT
CASRIQGNQPQHF
>NA|NA|TRBJ1-2|TRBV6-1
TGTGCCAGCAGTGAAGCGGTGGGTAACTATGGCTACACCTTC
CASSEAVGNYGYTF
>NA|TRBD1|TRBJ1-3|TRBV28
TGTGCCAGCAGCGACAGGGGTCGCGGAAACACCATATATTTT
CASSDRGRGNTIYF
>NA|NA|TRBJ1-5|TRBV19
TGTGCCAGTATGGGGGGAATGGGGACCGGGCAGCCCCAGCATTTT
CASMGGMGTGQPQHF
>NA|NA|TRBJ2-2|TRBV10-3
TGTGCCATCAGTCTTGACCCCTTTGGCGGGGAGCTGTTTTTT
CAISLDPFGGELFF
>NA|NA|TRBJ1-5|TRBV15
TGTGCCACCAGCAGAGATTTTGGATCCCGGGGCAATCAGCCCCAGCATTTT
CATSRDFGSRGNQPQHF
>NA|TRBD2|TRBJ2-7|TRBV5-1
TGCGCCAGCAGCTTGAGCAGGGACTACTACGAGCAGTACTTC
CASSLSRDYYEQYF
>NA|NA|TRBJ2-7|TRBV5-1
TGCGCCAGCAGCTTAGGCAGCCTCTCCTACGAGCAGTACTTC
CASSLGSLSYEQYF
>NA|NA|TRBJ1-2|TRBV4-3
TGCGCCAGCAGCCAAGGTCCCAGGGGAGGCTATGGCTACACCTTC
CASSQGPRGGYGYTF
>NA|NA|TRBJ1-2|TRBV5-3
TGTGCCAGAAGCAACCAACAAAATCGCGGCTATGGCTACACCTTC
CARSNQQNRGYGYTF
>NA|TRBD2|TRBJ2-1|TRBV4-2
TGTGCCAGCAGCCGCCGGGGGACTAGCGGGAGCAATGAGCAGTTCTTC
CASSRRGTSGSNEQFF
>NA|NA|TRBJ2-6|TRBV4-2
TGTGCCAGCAGCCCATCTATGGGAGTCTCTGGGGCCAACGTCCTGACTTTC
CASSPSMGVSGANVLTF
>NA|NA|TRBJ2-3|TRBV7-3
TGTGCCAGCAGATCCCAAGCGGTTAGCACAGATACGCAGTATTTT
CASRSQAVSTDTQYF
>NA|NA|TRBJ1-2|TRBV18
TGTGCCAGCTCAGACCCCTCGCCTTTAGTTGCCGGCTATGGCTACACCTTC
CASSDPSPLVAGYGYTF
>NA|TRBD2|TRBJ2-5|TRBV9
TGTGCCAGCAGCACTAGCGGGAGGGCCCAAGAGACCCAGTACTTC
CASSTSGRAQETQYF
>NA|NA|TRBJ1-2|TRBV29-1
TGCAGCGTTGTATTGGGATCGGAGGATGGCTACACCTTC
CSVVLGSEDGYTF
>NA|NA|TRBJ2-7|TRBV7-2
TGTGCCAGCAGCTTATTACATGGATCGGGCGAGCAGTACTTC
CASSLLHGSGEQYF
>NA|TRBD2|TRBJ2-3|TRBV28
TGTGCCAGCCCTCCCCCCGGGAGGGCTAGCACAGATACGCAGTATTTT
CASPPPGRASTDTQYF
>NA|NA|TRBJ1-3|TRBV9
TGTGCCAGCAGCGTAGTGGGTGGCCCTGGAAACACCATATATTTT
CASSVVGGPGNTIYF
>NA|NA|TRBJ2-7|TRBV28
TGTGCCAGCAACATTATCCATCAGGGGTCGAACGAGCAGTACTTC
CASNIIHQGSNEQYF
>NA|NA|TRBJ2-2|TRBV5-4
TGTGCCAGCAGCATAAGAGACACCGGGGAGCTGTTTTTT
CASSIRDTGELFF
>NA|TRBD1|TRBJ1-5|TRBV19
TGTGCCAGTAGTATTTTTGGGACAGCTAATCAGCCCCAGCATTTT
CASSIFGTANQPQHF
>NA|NA|TRBJ2-3|TRBV28
TGTGCCAGCAGTTTTTCCGTTAGCACAGATACGCAGTATTTT
CASSFSVSTDTQYF